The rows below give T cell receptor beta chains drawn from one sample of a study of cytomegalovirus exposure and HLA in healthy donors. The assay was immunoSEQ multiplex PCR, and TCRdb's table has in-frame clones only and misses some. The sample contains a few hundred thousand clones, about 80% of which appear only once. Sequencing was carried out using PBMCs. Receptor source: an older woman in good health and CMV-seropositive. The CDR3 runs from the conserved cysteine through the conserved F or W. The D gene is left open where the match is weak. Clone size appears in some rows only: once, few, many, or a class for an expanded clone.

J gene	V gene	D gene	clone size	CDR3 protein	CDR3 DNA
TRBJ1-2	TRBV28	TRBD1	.	CASSSPEGAQDGYTF	TGTGCCAGCAGTTCCCCTGAGGGGGCGCAGGATGGCTACACCTTC
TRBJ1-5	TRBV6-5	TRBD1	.	CASSSRGNQPQHF	TGTGCCAGCAGTTCCAGGGGGAATCAGCCCCAGCATTTT
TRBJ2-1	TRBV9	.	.	CASTLSGVSYNEQFF	TGTGCCAGCACCCTCTCGGGAGTCAGCTACAATGAGCAGTTCTTC
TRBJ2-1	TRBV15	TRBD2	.	CATSRDSSGNEQFF	TGTGCCACCAGCAGAGACTCTAGCGGCAATGAGCAGTTCTTC
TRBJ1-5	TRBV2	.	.	CASRDSNQPQHF	TGTGCCAGCAGGGACAGTAATCAGCCCCAGCATTTT
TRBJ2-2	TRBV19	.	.	CASTVGQAAPGELFF	TGTGCTAGTACGGTCGGCCAGGCCGCACCCGGGGAGCTGTTTTTT
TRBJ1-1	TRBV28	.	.	CASSLERTLNTEAFF	TGTGCCAGCAGTTTGGAGCGGACCTTGAACACTGAAGCTTTCTTT
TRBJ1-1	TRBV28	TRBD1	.	CASSLIGGRGPTEAFF	TGTGCCAGCAGTTTAATAGGGGGCCGGGGCCCCACTGAAGCTTTCTTT
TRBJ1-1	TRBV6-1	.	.	CASTTSPNTEAFF	TGTGCCAGCACCACGAGCCCGAACACTGAAGCTTTCTTT
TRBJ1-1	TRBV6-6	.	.	CASSPGGIRVNTEAFF	TGTGCCAGCAGCCCTGGGGGGATAAGAGTGAACACTGAAGCTTTCTTT
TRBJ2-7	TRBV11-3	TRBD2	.	CASSLRAGVSFEQYF	TGTGCCAGCAGCTTGAGGGCGGGAGTGTCTTTCGAGCAGTACTTC
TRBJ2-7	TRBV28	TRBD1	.	CASRTGTDYEQYF	TGTGCCAGCAGAACGGGGACAGATTACGAGCAGTACTTC
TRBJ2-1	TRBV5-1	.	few	CASKNSPLSYNEQFF	TGCGCCAGCAAAAACAGCCCCCTCTCCTACAATGAGCAGTTCTTC
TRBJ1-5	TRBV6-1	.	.	CASSEESGGGNQPQHF	TGTGCCAGCAGTGAAGAATCGGGGGGGGGCAATCAGCCCCAGCATTTT
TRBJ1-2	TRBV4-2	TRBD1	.	CASSQEAGTANYGYTF	TGTGCCAGCAGCCAAGAGGCCGGGACAGCTAACTATGGCTACACCTTC
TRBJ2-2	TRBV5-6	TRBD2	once	CASSVGTSGGNTGELFF	TGTGCCAGCAGCGTGGGGACTAGCGGGGGAAACACCGGGGAGCTGTTTTTT
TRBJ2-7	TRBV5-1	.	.	CASSLDGYEQYF	TGCGCCAGCAGCTTGGACGGCTACGAGCAGTACTTC
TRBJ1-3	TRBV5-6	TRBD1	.	CASSLEWGTGGNTIYF	TGTGCCAGCAGCTTGGAATGGGGGACAGGGGGAAACACCATATATTTT
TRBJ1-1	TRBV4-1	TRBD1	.	CASSLRAGQVESEAFF	TGCGCCAGCAGCCTAAGGGCGGGACAGGTGGAATCTGAAGCTTTCTTT
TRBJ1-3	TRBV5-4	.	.	CASSSQRGTGNTIYF	TGTGCCAGCAGCTCCCAAAGGGGGACTGGAAACACCATATATTTT
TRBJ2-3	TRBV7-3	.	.	CASSLLRTDTQYF	TGTGCCAGCAGCCTCCTTCGCACAGATACGCAGTATTTT
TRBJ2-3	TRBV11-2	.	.	CASSSQGIDTQYF	TGTGCCAGCAGCTCCCAGGGGATAGATACGCAGTATTTT
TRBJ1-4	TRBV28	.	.	CASTTHGQINEKLFF	TGTGCCAGCACCACACACGGACAGATAAATGAAAAACTGTTTTTT
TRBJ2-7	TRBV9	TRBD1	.	CASSVRTGGYEQYF	TGTGCCAGCAGCGTCCGGACAGGGGGCTACGAGCAGTACTTC
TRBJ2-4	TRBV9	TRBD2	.	CASSAPAGDIQYF	TGTGCCAGCAGCGCGCCCGCGGGAGACATTCAGTACTTC
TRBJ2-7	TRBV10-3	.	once	CAISDDRSYEQYF	TGTGCCATCAGTGACGACAGGTCCTACGAGCAGTACTTC
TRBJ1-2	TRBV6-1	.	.	CASSEVQGGHYGYTF	TGTGCCAGCAGTGAAGTTCAGGGAGGTCACTATGGCTACACCTTC
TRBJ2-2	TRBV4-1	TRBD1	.	CASKLTGGDTGELFF	TGCGCCAGCAAGCTTACAGGGGGAGACACCGGGGAGCTGTTTTTT
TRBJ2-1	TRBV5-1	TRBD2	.	CASSSGLAGNEQFF	TGCGCCAGCAGCTCCGGACTAGCGGGGAATGAGCAGTTCTTC
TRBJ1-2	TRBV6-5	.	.	CASSYSGAPNYGYTF	TGTGCCAGCAGTTACTCGGGGGCTCCTAACTATGGCTACACCTTC
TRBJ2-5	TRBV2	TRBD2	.	CASSLGLAGWETQYF	TGTGCCAGCAGTCTGGGACTAGCGGGATGGGAGACCCAGTACTTC
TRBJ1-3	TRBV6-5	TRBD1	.	CASSSQRTGVLNTIYF	TGTGCCAGCAGTTCCCAGCGGACAGGGGTATTGAACACCATATATTTT
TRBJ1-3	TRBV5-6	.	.	CASSIRDILSGNTIYF	TGTGCCAGCAGCATACGGGACATCCTCTCTGGAAACACCATATATTTT
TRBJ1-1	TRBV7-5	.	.	CVRSSTEYNTEAFF	TGTGTCAGAAGCTCGACAGAATACAACACCGAAGCTTTCTTT
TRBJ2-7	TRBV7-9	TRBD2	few	CSSSLAQAGNYEQYF	TGTTCCAGCAGCTTAGCCCAAGCGGGAAACTACGAGCAGTACTTC
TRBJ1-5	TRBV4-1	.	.	CASSQGRARGANQPQHF	TGCGCCAGCAGCCAAGGTCGCGCCCGGGGGGCGAATCAGCCCCAGCATTTT
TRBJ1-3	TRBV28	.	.	CASSSRTAGNTIYF	TGTGCCAGCAGTTCCAGGACAGCTGGAAACACCATATATTTT
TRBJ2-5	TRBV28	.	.	CASSLWRAQETQYF	TGTGCCAGCAGTTTATGGCGGGCCCAAGAGACCCAGTACTTC
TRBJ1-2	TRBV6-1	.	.	CASSDSSPRVHGYTF	TGTGCCAGCAGTGACTCGTCCCCCCGGGTTCATGGCTACACCTTC
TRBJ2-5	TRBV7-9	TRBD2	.	CASSLAWGGETQYF	TGTGCCAGCAGCTTAGCCTGGGGGGGGGAGACCCAGTACTTC